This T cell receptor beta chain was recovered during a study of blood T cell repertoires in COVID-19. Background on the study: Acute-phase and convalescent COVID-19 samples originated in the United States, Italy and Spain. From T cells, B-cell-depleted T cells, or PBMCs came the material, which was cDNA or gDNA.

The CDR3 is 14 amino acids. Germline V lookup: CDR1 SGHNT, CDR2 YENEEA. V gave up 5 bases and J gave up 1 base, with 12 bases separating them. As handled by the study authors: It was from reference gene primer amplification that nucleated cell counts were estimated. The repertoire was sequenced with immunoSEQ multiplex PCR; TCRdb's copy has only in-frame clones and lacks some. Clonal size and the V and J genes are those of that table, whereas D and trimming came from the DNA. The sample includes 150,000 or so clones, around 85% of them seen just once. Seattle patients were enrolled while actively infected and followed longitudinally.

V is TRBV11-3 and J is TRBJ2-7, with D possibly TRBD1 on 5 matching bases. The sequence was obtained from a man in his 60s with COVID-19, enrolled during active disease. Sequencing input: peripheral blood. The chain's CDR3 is CASSKTSGSYEQYF. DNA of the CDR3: TGTGCCAGCAGCAAGACTTCAGGGTCCTACGAGCAGTACTTC.